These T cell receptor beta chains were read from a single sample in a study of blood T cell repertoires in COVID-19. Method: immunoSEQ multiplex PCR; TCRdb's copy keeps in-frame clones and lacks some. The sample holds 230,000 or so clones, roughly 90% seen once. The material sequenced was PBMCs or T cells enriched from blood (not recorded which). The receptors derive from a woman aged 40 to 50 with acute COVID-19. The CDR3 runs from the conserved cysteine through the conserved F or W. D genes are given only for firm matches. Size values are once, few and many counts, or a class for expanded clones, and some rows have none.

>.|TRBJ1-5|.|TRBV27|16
CASSFSPGNSNQPQHF
TGTGCCAGCAGTTTCAGTCCGGGGAATAGCAATCAGCCCCAGCATTTT
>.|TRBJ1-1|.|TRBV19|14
CASSWEGANTEAFF
TGTGCCAGTAGTTGGGAGGGAGCGAACACTGAAGCTTTCTTT
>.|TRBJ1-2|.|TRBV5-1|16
CASSYLWAGQGYGYTF
TGCGCCAGCAGCTACTTGTGGGCAGGGCAAGGTTATGGCTACACCTTC
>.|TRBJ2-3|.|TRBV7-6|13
CASSSGFTDTQYF
TGTGCCAGCAGCTCCGGTTTCACAGATACGCAGTATTTT
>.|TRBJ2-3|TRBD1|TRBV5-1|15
CASSLGQGLIDTQYF
TGCGCCAGCAGCTTGGGACAGGGGTTGATAGATACGCAGTATTTT
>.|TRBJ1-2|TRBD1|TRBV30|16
CAWSNLGTGGSGGYTF
TGTGCCTGGAGTAATCTAGGGACAGGGGGCTCGGGTGGCTACACCTTC
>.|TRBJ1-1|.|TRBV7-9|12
CASSYTNAEAFF
TGTGCCAGCAGCTACACCAACGCTGAAGCTTTCTTT
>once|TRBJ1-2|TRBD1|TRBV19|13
CASDRGQGYGYTF
TGTGCCAGCGACAGGGGGCAAGGCTATGGCTACACCTTC
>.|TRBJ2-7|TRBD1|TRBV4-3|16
CASSQEVGTGAGEQYF
TGCGCCAGCAGCCAAGAAGTCGGGACAGGGGCTGGCGAGCAGTACTTC
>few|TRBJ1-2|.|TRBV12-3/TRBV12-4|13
CASSPGTGLGYTF
TGTGCCAGCAGTCCAGGGACTGGGCTAGGCTACACCTTC